The clone carrying this T cell receptor (beta chain) was seen a single time. Antigen specificity is unknown. The sample belongs to a study of T cell responses to AZD1222 COVID-19 vaccine. The data were produced by immunoSEQ multiplex PCR, yet TCRdb's version contains in-frame clones alone and is incomplete. The sample yields about 130,000 clones, more than 85% seen once. Germline assignment: CDR1 MNHEY and CDR2 SVGAGI. Trimming cost V 5 bases and J 10 bases, with 20 bases left between them. This CDR3 is built from 14 residues. Study-level results: Repertoires were obtained only post-peak T cell response. Seropositivity was recorded at baseline in only six AZD1222 recipients.

Here the sequenced sample was peripheral blood, taken on day 0 of AZD1222 vaccination. This TCR was recovered from an adult in good health. The J gene is TRBJ1-2, the V gene TRBV6-5; weak D call: TRBD1 (5 bases). CDR3: CASSLDGTLGLYTF. The CDR3 DNA follows: TGTGCCAGCAGTCTGGACGGGACTCTCGGTCTCTACACCTTC.